Following are 7 T cell receptor beta chains from one sample sequenced in a study of read filtering for tumor transcriptome and immune sequencing. Molecular barcoded adaptors covering alpha/delta and beta/gamma chains were used on around 370 ng RNA. TCRdb reprocessed the reads via MiXCR and lists one record per CDR3 protein. The data contain roughly 90,000 distinct CDR3 sequences, 9% to 15% of them seen just once; the ten biggest clones take up 14% to 15%. Sequenced material: a population of CD138-negative cells sorted from bone marrow. These receptors were collected from a donor aged 40 or older with multiple myeloma.

This clonotype has at least ten counts. A read error may produce the germline difference seen at one junction end. This chain connects TRBV29-1 to TRBJ1-1; 9 nucleotides align to TRBD1. Germline V CDR1 and CDR2: SQVTM, ANQGSEA. The CDR3 loop spans 16 amino acids. In nucleotides, the CDR3 is TGCAGCGTTCAAGACAGGGGGAGGTCGATGAACACTGAAGCTTTCTTT. It encodes CSVQDRGRSMNTEAFF.

This clonotype was counted only a few times. A far larger clone is one nucleotide away, so this likely arose from a read error. The gene calls are TRBV5-1 and TRBJ2-6, with D possibly being TRBD2 (6 bases). The CDR3 totals 18 residues. The germline CDR1 and CDR2 sequences are SGHRS and YFSETQ. CDR3 sequence: CASSFGLPRLSGANVLTF. CDR3 DNA sequence: TGTGCCAGCAGCTTCGGACTACCCCGGCTCTCTGGGGCCAACGTCCTGACTTTC.

The chain carries TRBV2 and TRBJ2-4; 7 bases align to TRBD1. The CDR3 length is 16 residues. After removal of 7 bases from V and 0 bases from J, the junction contained 9 bases not matched to a gene. The germline gives CDR1 SNHLY, CDR2 FYNNEI. Here the CDR3 reads CASIVGGDEAKNIQYF. In DNA form, the CDR3 reads TGTGCCAGCATCGTAGGGGGCGACGAAGCCAAAAACATTCAGTACTTC.

This clonotype appeared many times. The rearrangement uses TRBV29-1 and TRBJ2-3; D perhaps matches TRBD1 (6 bases). The germline V gene has CDR1 SQVTM and CDR2 ANQGSEA. V lost 1 base, J lost 5 bases, and 10 bases lay in between. This CDR3 region has 13 residues. In DNA form, the CDR3 reads TGCAGCGTTGAAGGGGAAGGGGGAGATACGCAGTATTTT. Protein: CSVEGEGGDTQYF.

The gene calls are TRBV11-3 and TRBJ2-3, with D maybe TRBD2 (5 bases). Per germline, CDR1 SGHNT and CDR2 YENEEA. Trimming took 1 base from V and 4 from J, leaving 9 bases between them. This CDR3 region has 14 residues. CDR3 in DNA: TGTGCCAGCAGCTTAGTGGAGGTGGCAGATACGCAGTATTTT. Protein: CASSLVEVADTQYF.

The table lists this clonotype with many counts. The chain uses TRBV6-1 and TRBJ2-3; a possible D gene is TRBD1 (6 bases). This CDR3 spans 16 amino acids. Trimming took off 2 bases at V and 2 bases at J, with 14 bases between the two ends. CDR1 MNHNS and CDR2 SASEGT come from the germline V gene. CDR3 sequence: CASSERRAGVTDTQYF. CDR3 nucleotides: TGTGCCAGCAGTGAAAGAAGGGCAGGGGTCACAGATACGCAGTATTTT.

V gene TRBV28 combines with J gene TRBJ2-7, with D unresolved. This CDR3 is 15 amino acids long. The germline gives CDR1 MDHEN, CDR2 SYDVKM. V was trimmed by 2 bases and J by 5 bases, leaving 16 bases between them. In DNA form, the CDR3 reads TGTGCCAGCAGTTTACCAGGTTCTAGGAGCCACGAGCAGTACTTC. This sequence encodes CASSLPGSRSHEQYF.